The present TCR beta chain was sequenced within a study of CD8+CD57+ T cells in acquired aplastic anemia. Across the study: DNA recovered from sorted CD4+ and CD8+ cells had a mean of around 3.2 ug.

Germline-derived CDR1 and CDR2 are SGHRS and YFSETQ. This CDR3 region has 14 residues. Details on this clonotype: At one of its ends the junction is not consistent with the germline gene, which may arise from a read error.

Genomic DNA templated the TCR beta VDJ and CDR3 profiling. TCRdb fed the reads into MiXCR, producing one record per CDR3 protein. The sample has 150,000 to 200,000 distinct CDR3 sequences; approximately 49% are singletons. The genes are TRBV5-1 and TRBJ1-1; no reliable D call. The specimen was sorted CD4+, CD8+, or CD8+CD57+ T cells (not recorded which) from PBMCs. The TCR was taken from a human donor in good health. CDR3 protein: CASSLVQANTVAFF. For the CDR3, the DNA is TGCGCCAGCAGCTTGGTTCAGGCGAACACTGTAGCTTTCTTT.